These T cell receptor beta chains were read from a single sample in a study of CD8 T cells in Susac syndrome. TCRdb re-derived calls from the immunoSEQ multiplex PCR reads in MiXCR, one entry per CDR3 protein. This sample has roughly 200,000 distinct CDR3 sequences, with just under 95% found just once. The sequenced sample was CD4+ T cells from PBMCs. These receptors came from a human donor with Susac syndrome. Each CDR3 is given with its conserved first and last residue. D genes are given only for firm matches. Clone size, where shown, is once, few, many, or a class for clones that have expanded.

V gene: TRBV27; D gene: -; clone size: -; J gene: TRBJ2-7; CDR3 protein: CASSSGLGGAPYEQYF; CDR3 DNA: TGTGCCAGCAGTTCCGGTTTGGGGGGGGCGCCCTACGAGCAGTACTTC
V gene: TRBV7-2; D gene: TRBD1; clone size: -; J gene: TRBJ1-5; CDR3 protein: CASSWTGLDQPQHF; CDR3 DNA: TGTGCCAGCAGTTGGACAGGGCTGGATCAGCCCCAGCATTTT
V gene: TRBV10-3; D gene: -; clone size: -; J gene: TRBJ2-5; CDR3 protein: CAISESEGLQETQYF; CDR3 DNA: TGTGCCATCAGTGAGTCGGAGGGACTCCAAGAGACCCAGTACTTC
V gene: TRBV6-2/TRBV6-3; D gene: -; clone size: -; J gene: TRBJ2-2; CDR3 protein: CASSMTPNTGELFF; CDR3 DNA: TGTGCCAGCAGTATGACCCCGAACACCGGGGAGCTGTTTTTT
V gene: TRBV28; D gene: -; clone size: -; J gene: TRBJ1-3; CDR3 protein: CASSLDDPFSGNTIYF; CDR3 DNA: TGTGCCAGCAGCCTCGACGACCCCTTCTCTGGAAACACCATATATTTT
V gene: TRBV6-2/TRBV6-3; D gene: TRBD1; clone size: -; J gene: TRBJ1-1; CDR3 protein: CASSAPRDREAFF; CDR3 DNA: TGTGCCAGCAGCGCCCCACGGGACAGGGAAGCTTTCTTT
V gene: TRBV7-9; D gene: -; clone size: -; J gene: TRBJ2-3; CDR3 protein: CASSPTGPGGTRTDTQYF; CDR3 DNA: TGTGCCAGCAGCCCCACAGGGCCAGGCGGAACCCGCACAGATACGCAGTATTTT
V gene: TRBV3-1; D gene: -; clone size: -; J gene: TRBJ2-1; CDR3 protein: CASSQDVGTYNEQFF; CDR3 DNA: TGTGCCAGCAGCCAAGACGTGGGAACCTACAATGAGCAGTTCTTC
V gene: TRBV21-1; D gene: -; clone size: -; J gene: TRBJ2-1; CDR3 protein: CARSVPSGSHNEQFF; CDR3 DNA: TGTGCCAGGAGCGTTCCTAGCGGGAGTCACAATGAGCAGTTCTTC
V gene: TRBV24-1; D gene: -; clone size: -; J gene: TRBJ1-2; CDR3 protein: CATSDLAGNGYTF; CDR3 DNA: TGTGCCACCAGTGATCTGGCTGGGAATGGCTACACCTTC
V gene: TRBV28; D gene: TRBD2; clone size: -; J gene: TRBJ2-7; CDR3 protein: CALSRGGVEQYF; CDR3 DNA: TGTGCTCTTAGTCGGGGGGGGGTCGAGCAGTACTTC
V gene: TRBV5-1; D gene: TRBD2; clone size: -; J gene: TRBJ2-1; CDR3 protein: CASSFISSGSGDEQFF; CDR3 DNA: TGCGCCAGCAGCTTCATCTCTAGCGGGAGTGGAGATGAGCAGTTCTTC
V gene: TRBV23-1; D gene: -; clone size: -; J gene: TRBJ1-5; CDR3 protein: CASSQSTGNSNQPQHF; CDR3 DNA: TGCGCCAGCAGTCAATCTACGGGGAATAGCAATCAGCCCCAGCATTTT
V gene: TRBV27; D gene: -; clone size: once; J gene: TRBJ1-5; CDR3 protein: CATGHAGNQPQHF; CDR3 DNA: TGTGCCACCGGACACGCGGGTAATCAGCCCCAGCATTTT
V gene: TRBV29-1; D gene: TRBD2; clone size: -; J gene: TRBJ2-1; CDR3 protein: CSVGASGSINEQFF; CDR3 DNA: TGCAGCGTTGGGGCTAGCGGGAGTATAAATGAGCAGTTCTTC
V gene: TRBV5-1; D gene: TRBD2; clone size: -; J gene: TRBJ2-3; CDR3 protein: CASSPGTRRDTDTQYF; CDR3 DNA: TGCGCCAGCAGCCCCGGGACTAGGCGGGACACAGATACGCAGTATTTT
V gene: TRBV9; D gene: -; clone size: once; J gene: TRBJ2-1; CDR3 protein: CASSVAPDYNEQFF; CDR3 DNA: TGTGCCAGCAGCGTAGCTCCTGACTACAATGAGCAGTTCTTC
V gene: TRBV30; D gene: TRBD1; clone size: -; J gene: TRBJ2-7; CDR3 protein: CAWSRQGLAEQYF; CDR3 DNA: TGTGCCTGGAGTAGACAGGGGCTCGCCGAGCAGTACTTC
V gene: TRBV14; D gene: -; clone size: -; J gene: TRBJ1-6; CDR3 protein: CASSSGQGSPLHF; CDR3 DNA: TGTGCCAGCAGCTCGGGACAAGGCTCACCCCTCCACTTT
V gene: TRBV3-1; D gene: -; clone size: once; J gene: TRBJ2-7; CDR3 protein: CASSYLEEQYF; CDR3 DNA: TGTGCCAGCAGCTACTTAGAGGAGCAGTACTTC
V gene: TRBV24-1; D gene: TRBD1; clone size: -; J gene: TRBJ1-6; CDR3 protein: CATSRDRYSPLHF; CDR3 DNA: TGTGCCACCAGCCGGGACAGATATTCACCCCTCCACTTT
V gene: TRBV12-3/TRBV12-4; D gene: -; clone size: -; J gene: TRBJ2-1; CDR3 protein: CASSSGAGKSYNEQFF; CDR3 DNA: TGTGCCAGCAGTTCGGGGGCGGGAAAGTCCTACAATGAGCAGTTCTTC
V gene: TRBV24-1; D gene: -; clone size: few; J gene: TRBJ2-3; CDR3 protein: CATSDSGHRTDTQYF; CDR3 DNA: TGTGCCACCAGTGATTCGGGACATCGCACAGATACGCAGTATTTT